This entry concerns a single T cell receptor beta chain. What this receptor recognizes is not known. One base away there is no much larger clone; base qualities are not given. Each donor gave one peripheral blood draw, averaging approximately 0.11 L, which was collected into heparinised tubes. Naive, central memory, regulatory and stem cell-like memory CD4+ T cells were sorted on a BD FACSAria II using a panel including CD45RO, CCR7, CD25, CD127, CD95 and CD27. Every sorted population had a purity above 95%. PBMCs were isolated right away by Lymphoprep density gradient centrifugation and were stained directly, without culture. To minimize batch effects, samples were stained and sorted in pairs, one healthy donor with one patient per experiment. The High Capacity cDNA Reverse Transcription Kit was used to reverse transcribe all of the isolated RNA, meaning that expressed TCRB transcripts were what got sequenced. Naive, central memory and regulatory T cell samples underwent deep immunoSEQ sequencing, averaging roughly 3.3 million total reads per sample. Sorted cells were lysed in RLT buffer, and RNA was extracted using DNase-treated RNeasy Micro or Mini kits according to cell number. To prevent cross-contamination, every cell subset was processed on its own, while patient and healthy donor samples were processed together. The immunoSEQ multiplex PCR was used to amplify TCRB sequences from cDNA, yielding 87-bp fragments that span the CDR3 region. Amplicons were sequenced on the Illumina HiSeq platform. The paper's processing steps were these. Synthetic template baselines were used to correct PCR bias computationally, reads within Hamming distance 2 were collapsed together, and singletons that could not be merged were discarded. Reads were aligned against IMGT to assign V, D and J genes, CDR3 length and insertions or deletions at six rearrangement sites. Within each subset, clonotype counts were normalized to sorted cell number, after which true diversity and Gini coefficients were computed with the tcR R package. Repertoire sharing was quantified using the overlap coefficient calculated on TCRB nucleotide sequences. Not all clones reach the TCRdb copy of this immuneACCESS table, which keeps in-frame sequences only. Checked studies attribute under half of the gap to unresolved V genes and leave the rest unexplained. That table is the source of V, J and clone size, and D and trimming were worked out from the DNA. The sample has around 340,000 clones on record, 8% of them singletons. The ten top clones hold around 0.45% of the sample.

The sample belongs to a study of beta chain features in type 1 diabetes (dated by TCRdb to the late 2010s). A note on the overall study: Patients and healthy donors did not differ in mean age, gender distribution, total cell number or subset yield. A total of some 100,000,000 sorted cells were examined across all samples, and a strong correlation was observed between cell number per subset and RNA yield. In the study, recently diagnosed type 1 diabetes patients and matched healthy donors were compared on the TCRB repertoires of their sorted circulating CD4+ T cell subsets. Regulatory and stem cell-like memory subsets were obtained from only 8 patients and roughly eight healthy donors, while naive and central memory subsets were obtained from all 30 or so donors. The research as a whole found: HLA sub-analyses involved small numbers of individuals, so any influence of HLA type on TCRB rearrangement remained unresolved. Type 1 diabetes patients showed a moderate but significant shortening of TCRB CDR3 length in all four CD4+ subsets. Naive, central memory and regulatory TCRB repertoires appeared more similar among patients than among healthy donors. Shorter templates might have been favored by PCR, but patient and control samples were amplified and corrected together, so both groups would have been affected equally by any skew. Fewer insertions and more nucleotide deletions at VDJ recombination sites were observed in patients with type 1 diabetes, implying thymic rearrangement abnormalities. Sequencing cDNA rather than genomic DNA could over-represent highly expressing activated cells, although activation and CD3 levels did not differ between groups.

The CDR3 measures 15 amino acids from cysteine to phenylalanine. Just the 45-base CDR3 DNA is kept, in frame starting at base 1. Ends trimmed: V by 6 bases, J by 4 bases; bases unmatched to a gene: 9. CDR1 KGHSH and CDR2 LQKENI are derived from the germline V gene. Rearrangement joined TRBV18 to TRBJ2-3; 8 bases in the middle match TRBD1. This receptor was taken from a woman aged 18-35 years in good health. Sequenced: central memory CD4+ T cells from blood. The sequenced DNA is TGTGCCAGCTCTCTCACGGGACAGGCCTCAGATACGCAGTATTTT. Its protein product is CASSLTGQASDTQYF.